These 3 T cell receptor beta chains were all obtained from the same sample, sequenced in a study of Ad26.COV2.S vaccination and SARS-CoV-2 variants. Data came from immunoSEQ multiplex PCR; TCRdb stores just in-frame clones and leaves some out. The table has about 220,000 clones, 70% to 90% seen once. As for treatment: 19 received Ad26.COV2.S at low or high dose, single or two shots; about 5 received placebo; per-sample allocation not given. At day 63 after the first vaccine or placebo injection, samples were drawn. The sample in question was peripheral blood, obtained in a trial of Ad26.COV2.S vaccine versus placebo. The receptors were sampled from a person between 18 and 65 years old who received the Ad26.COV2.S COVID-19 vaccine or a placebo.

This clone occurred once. The CDR3 sequence is CASSLPRDGGETEAFF. CDR3 in DNA: TGTGCCAGCAGCCTTCCCCGCGATGGGGGTGAGACTGAAGCTTTCTTT. The gene calls are TRBV7-6 and TRBJ1-1; possibly TRBD1 for D (5 bases). V dropped 5 bases and J dropped 5 bases, with 21 bases sitting between them. In germline, CDR1 is SGHVS, CDR2 FNYEAQ. CDR3 length equals 16 residues.

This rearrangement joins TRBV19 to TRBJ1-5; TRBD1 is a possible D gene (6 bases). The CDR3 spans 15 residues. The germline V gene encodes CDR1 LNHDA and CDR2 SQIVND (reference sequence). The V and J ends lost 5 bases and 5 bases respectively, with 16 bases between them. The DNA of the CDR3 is TGTGCCAGTAGTTCGAGAATCCAGGGGTATCAGCCCCAGCATTTT. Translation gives CASSSRIQGYQPQHF.

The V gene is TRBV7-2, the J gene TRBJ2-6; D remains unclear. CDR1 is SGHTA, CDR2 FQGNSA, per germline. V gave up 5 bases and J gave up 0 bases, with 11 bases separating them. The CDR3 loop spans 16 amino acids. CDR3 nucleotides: TGTGCCAGCAGCCCCGGACCGGGCTCTGGGGCCAACGTCCTGACTTTC. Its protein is CASSPGPGSGANVLTF. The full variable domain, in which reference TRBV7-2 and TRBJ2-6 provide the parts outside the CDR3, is GAGVSQSPSNKVTEKGKDVELRCDPISGHTALYWYRQSLGQGLEFLIYFQGNSAPDKSGLPSDRFSAERTGGSVSTLTIQRTQQEDSAVYLCASSPGPGSGANVLTFGAGSRLTVL.